The entry below gives a single T cell receptor (beta chain) sequence along with its context. Its cognate antigen is unknown. The CDR3 totals 15 residues. The V gene's germline CDR1 is LNHNV and CDR2 YYDKDF (reference sequence). Germline trimming cut 3 bases from V and 3 bases from J; bases unmatched to any gene: 2. It was with random hexamers that 0.5 to 1 ug RNA was reverse transcribed. Amplification of TCR beta CDR3 by immunoSEQ multiplex PCR spanned 54 Vbeta and 13 Jbeta. TCRdb used MiXCR to reprocess the immunoSEQ multiplex PCR reads, holding one entry per CDR3 protein. The sample holds roughly 170,000 distinct CDR3 sequences, about 93% seen once. The data derive from a study of CD8 T cells in Susac syndrome. Findings and limits, study-wide: The study recognized that the number of individuals in its TCR sequencing and HLA analysis was relatively small.

The source is a human donor with multiple sclerosis. The sample was CD4+ T cells from PBMCs. V gene TRBV15 combines with J gene TRBJ2-3, with 11 nucleotides matching TRBD2. Written as DNA, the CDR3 is TGTGCCACCAGCAGGACTAGCGGGACAACAGATACGCAGTATTTT. It encodes CATSRTSGTTDTQYF.